Listed below are T cell receptor beta chains from one sample, sequenced in a study of CD8 T cells in Susac syndrome. TCRdb itself ran the immunoSEQ multiplex PCR reads through MiXCR, one entry per CDR3 protein. Among 95,000 to 150,000 distinct CDR3 sequences listed, roughly 94% were seen once. The sequencing sample was made of CD8+ T cells from PBMCs. The receptors were gathered from a human donor with Susac syndrome. CDR3s include the opening cysteine and the closing phenylalanine or tryptophan.

>TRBJ1-1|TRBV30
CAWSVWVTEAFF
>TRBJ1-4|TRBV27
CASSSGGKLFF
>TRBJ2-1|TRBV5-1
CASSLGDYNEQFF
>TRBJ1-5|TRBV19
CASSITVRTNSNQPQHF
>TRBJ1-1|TRBV30
CAWTLGQGNTEAFF
>TRBJ2-4|TRBV6-5
CASSAASGGADIQYF
>TRBJ2-7|TRBV4-3
CASSQETGTYEQYF
>TRBJ2-7|TRBV27
CASSLWTGSHEQYF
>TRBJ2-3|TRBV7-9
CASSLPRGMGAQGDTQYF
>TRBJ2-2|TRBV7-9
CASSFDNGELFF
>TRBJ1-1|TRBV29-1
CSVWGGEAFF
>TRBJ2-5|TRBV20-1
CSARETGRSETQYF
>TRBJ1-2|TRBV20-1
CSARGDFYGYTF
>TRBJ2-1|TRBV20-1
CSARIVQGAVNEQFF
>TRBJ2-7|TRBV29-1
CSVVDVPGLSEQYF
>TRBJ1-3|TRBV5-6
CASSPLRPSNPGNTIYF
>TRBJ1-1|TRBV14
CASSQGTRAEAFF
>TRBJ2-4|TRBV6-5
CASSSDKPSLAKNIQYF
>TRBJ1-5|TRBV4-1
CASSHEHRGSQPQHF
>TRBJ2-1|TRBV9
CASSVGSEQFF
>TRBJ2-5|TRBV2
CAGTGSETQYF
>TRBJ2-5|TRBV9
CASSVDGWETQYF
>TRBJ2-7|TRBV29-1
CSVTTGGYEQYF
>TRBJ2-7|TRBV20-1
CSARGVGSSYEQYF
>TRBJ1-1|TRBV13
CASSSAGTGSPEAFF
>TRBJ1-2|TRBV27
CASSLSPWDRYYGYTF
>TRBJ1-6|TRBV9
CASSGTGTFNSPLHF
>TRBJ2-3|TRBV7-9
CASSLVYGQADTQYF
>TRBJ1-6|TRBV15
CATSRPPEGLTPLHF
>TRBJ2-5|TRBV7-3
CASSFRLAGTGETQYF
>TRBJ1-5|TRBV20-1
CSARDLPLMPQHF
>TRBJ1-6|TRBV7-8
CASSTAAAAANSPLHF
>TRBJ2-1|TRBV4-3
CASSQDPGTGWYNEQFF
>TRBJ2-7|TRBV12-3/TRBV12-4
CASSPRQGAWEQYF
>TRBJ2-7|TRBV4-3
CASSQERTGTTWQYF
>TRBJ2-1|TRBV29-1
CSVEGGSAFPYNEQFF
>TRBJ2-3|TRBV7-8
CASSLADQYF
>TRBJ2-5|TRBV15
CATRGGAETQYF
>TRBJ2-2|TRBV2
CASRAGTSSTGELFF
>TRBJ2-7|TRBV20-1
CSADGLAPNEQYF
>TRBJ2-1|TRBV7-9
CASSKLSLAGASGNEQFF
>TRBJ2-3|TRBV5-4
CASSRDSTDTQYF
>TRBJ1-1|TRBV5-4
CASTEGSEAFF